These 22 T cell receptor beta chains were sequenced from one sample in a study of CD4 T cells in relation to SARS-CoV-2 and coronaviruses. Only in-frame clones appear in the TCRdb table, and some are missing; sequencing was by immunoSEQ multiplex PCR. The sample lists around 70,000 clones; around 86% were seen once. CD4+ T cells from unexposed donors were obtained before the COVID-19 pandemic (2011-2018). Sequencing was carried out using memory CD4+ T cells from PBMCs. The receptors were gathered from a human donor in good health.

The sample holds a few counts of this clone. The chain uses TRBV21-1 and TRBJ1-2. TRBV21-1 is described as a pseudogene. This CDR3 is built from 12 residues. The DNA of the CDR3 is TGTGCCAGCAGCAAACAAGAAAATGGCTACACCTTC. This translates into CASSKQENGYTF.

This clone has only one observation. The chain has TRBV9 and TRBJ2-1, with 8 positions matching TRBD1. CDR1 is SGDLS, CDR2 YYNGEE, per germline. This CDR3 is built from 14 residues. With 3 bases clipped from V and 5 bases from J, the junction kept 4 bases outside the gene matches. In DNA form, the CDR3 reads TGTGCCAGCAGCGGCGGACAGGGAAACAATGAGCAGTTCTTC. It encodes CASSGGQGNNEQFF.

This chain connects TRBV30 to TRBJ2-7; no clear D gene. Germline lookup yields CDR1 GTSNPN and CDR2 SVGIG (reference sequence). There are 11 residues in the CDR3. Trimming pared 2 bases from V and 4 bases from J, leaving 6 bases between. CDR3 nucleotides: TGTGCCTGGAGTTCTTATTACGAGCAGTACTTC. This codes for CAWSSYYEQYF.

This clone was counted once. The CDR3 nucleotides are TGTGCCAGCAGCTTGTATAACGCTGAAGCTTTCTTT. Protein product: CASSLYNAEAFF. The chain recombines TRBV5-8 with TRBJ1-1; D is uncertain. V was cut by 1 base and J by 6 bases, with 7 bases left in between. Germline CDR1 SGHTS, CDR2 YDEGEE. The length of the CDR3 is 12 residues.

The chain is built from TRBV18 and TRBJ1-5; possibly TRBD1 for D (5 bases). Trimming shortened V by 2 bases and J by 5 bases, and 7 bases separated the two germline ends. CDR3 size: 13 residues. The germline gives CDR1 KGHSH, CDR2 LQKENI. Here the CDR3 reads CASSPGGDQPQHF. In DNA, the CDR3 is TGTGCCAGCTCACCAGGGGGGGATCAGCCCCAGCATTTT.

The chain links TRBV7-3 to TRBJ2-2, with 9 bases matching TRBD1. Germline V gives CDR1 SGHTA, CDR2 FQGTGA. The length of the CDR3 is 16 residues. J lost 4 bases, V lost 4 bases, and 7 bases had no gene match. CDR3: CASSSTGGGGTGELFF. The CDR3 nucleotides are TGTGCCAGCAGCTCAACAGGGGGCGGCGGCACCGGGGAGCTGTTTTTT. The variable domain in full, completed from reference TRBV7-3 and TRBJ2-2, reads GAGVSQTPSNKVTEKGKYVELRCDPISGHTALYWYRQSLGQGPEFLIYFQGTGAADDSGLPNDRFFAVRPEGSVSTLKIQRTERGDSAVYLCASSSTGGGGTGELFFGEGSRLTVL.

The chain links TRBV4-1 to TRBJ1-1; TRBD1 might be the D (5 bases). V dropped 0 bases and J dropped 5 bases, with 16 bases sitting between them. Germline V gene lookup returns CDR1 MGHRA and CDR2 YSYEKL. The CDR3 consists of 16 residues. The CDR3 sequence is CASSQDLWDHRTEAFF. In DNA, the CDR3 is TGCGCCAGCAGCCAAGATCTCTGGGACCATCGGACTGAAGCTTTCTTT.

In its sample, this clone was seen once. The chain combines TRBV7-9 with TRBJ2-5; no firm D call. CDR1 is SEHNR, CDR2 FQNEAQ, per germline (reference sequence). The ends were cut back, 1 base at V and 4 bases at J, with 16 bases in the middle. The CDR3 has 16 amino acids. The CDR3 DNA is TGTGCCAGCAGCTTAGGAGCTAGTTTATTTTCAGAGACCCAGTACTTC. The encoded protein is CASSLGASLFSETQYF. Full variable domain (rest looked up from reference TRBV7-9 and TRBJ2-5): DTGVSQNPRHKITKRGQNVTFRCDPISEHNRLYWYRQTLGQGPEFLTYFQNEAQLEKSRLLSDRFSAERPKGSFSTLEIQRTEQGDSAMYLCASSLGASLFSETQYFGPGTRLLVL.

This clone was detected only once. This rearrangement joins TRBV5-5 to TRBJ1-6; no definite D call. With 4 bases removed from V and 7 bases from J, the gap between germline ends came to 15 bases. Per germline, CDR1 SGHKS and CDR2 YYEKEE (reference sequence). CDR3 length equals 15 residues. The CDR3 DNA sequence: TGTGCCAGCAGCCGGGCTAGGGAGAGAAATTCACCCCTCCACTTT. The encoded protein is CASSRARERNSPLHF.

CDR3 residues: CASSLAENSPLHF. CDR3 bases: TGCGCCAGCAGCTTGGCTGAGAATTCACCCCTCCACTTT. The chain has TRBV5-1 and TRBJ1-6; D gene uncertain. The CDR3 extends over 13 amino acids. Trimming left V 0 bases short and J 7 bases short, with 5 bases between. CDR1 SGHRS and CDR2 YFSETQ come from the germline V gene.

The chain recombines TRBV5-1 with TRBJ1-6; tentative D call: TRBD1 (5 bases). CDR1 is SGHRS, CDR2 YFSETQ, per germline. This CDR3 has 15 residues. V was pared by 4 bases and J by 5 bases, with 13 bases between. The CDR3 nucleotides read TGCGCCAGCAGCCCAGGTGGGACCCATAATTCACCCCTCCACTTT. Translating gives CASSPGGTHNSPLHF. Looking up the rest from reference TRBV5-1 and TRBJ1-6 gives the full variable domain: KAGVTQTPRYLIKTRGQQVTLSCSPISGHRSVSWYQQTPGQGLQFLFEYFSETQRNKGNFPGRFSGRQFSNSRSEMNVSTLELGDSALYLCASSPGGTHNSPLHFGNGTRLTVT.

CDR3 region: CASSQDGAIREQYF. CDR3 sequence (DNA): TGTGCCAGCAGCCAAGACGGGGCAATCCGCGAGCAGTACTTC. The gene calls are TRBV3-1 (or the pseudogene TRBV3-2) and TRBJ2-7, with D possibly being TRBD1 or TRBD2 (5 bases each). V was pared by 0 bases and J by 6 bases, with 12 bases between. The CDR3 has 14 amino acids. Per the germline V gene, CDR1 is LGHDT and CDR2 is YNNKEL (reference sequence).

The chain has TRBV5-1 and TRBJ2-1; 9 nucleotides line up with TRBD2. Losses at the gene ends were 0 bases for V and 8 bases for J; bases not matched to a gene: 12. The CDR3 totals 17 residues. The germline gives CDR1 SGHRS, CDR2 YFSETQ. The CDR3 loop reads CASSLELAGHWGDEQFF. In DNA form, the CDR3 reads TGCGCCAGCAGCTTGGAACTAGCGGGCCACTGGGGGGATGAGCAGTTCTTC.

The CDR3 loop reads CASSENDYSNQPQHF. The DNA of the CDR3 is TGTGCCAGCAGTGAAAATGATTATAGCAATCAGCCCCAGCATTTT. This chain joins TRBV6-1 and TRBJ1-5, with D hard to call. Germline V gives CDR1 MNHNS, CDR2 SASEGT. The V end lost 2 bases, the J end lost 0 bases, and 8 bases lay between the germline ends. This CDR3 is 15 amino acids long.

V is TRBV5-4 and J is TRBJ2-4, with D tentatively TRBD1 (6 bases). Per germline, CDR1 SGHNT and CDR2 YYREEE (reference sequence). V lost 3 bases, J lost 6 bases, and 7 bases lay in between. This CDR3 spans 12 amino acids. CDR3: CASSWDTNIQYF. CDR3 bases: TGTGCCAGCAGCTGGGACACAAACATTCAGTACTTC.

This clone has a handful of counts. The chain is built from TRBV3-1 (or the pseudogene TRBV3-2) and TRBJ1-3; no firm D call. Germline assignment: CDR1 LGHDT and CDR2 YNNKEL (reference sequence). V was pared by 3 bases and J by 4 bases, with 10 bases between. CDR3 length: 14 residues. Here the CDR3 reads CASSHRERGNTIYF. The CDR3 nucleotides are TGTGCCAGCAGCCATAGGGAGAGGGGAAACACCATATATTTT.

The chain joins TRBV20-1 to TRBJ2-1; the D is unclear. The CDR3 has 11 amino acids. With 1 base removed from V and 8 bases from J, the gap between germline ends came to 6 bases. Per germline, CDR1 DFQATT and CDR2 SNEGSKA (reference sequence). The CDR3 loop reads CSARVLDEQFF. The DNA for the CDR3 is TGCAGTGCTAGAGTTCTAGATGAGCAGTTCTTC.

The chain combines TRBV20-1 with TRBJ2-5, with TRBD1 as a possible D gene (5 bases). The V gene's germline CDR1 is DFQATT and CDR2 SNEGSKA (reference sequence). The CDR3 loop spans 11 amino acids. The V end was cut by 7 bases, the J end by 1 base, with 7 bases between. CDR3 residues: CSGQIQETQYF. The DNA for the CDR3 is TGCAGTGGACAGATCCAAGAGACCCAGTACTTC.

This chain joins TRBV7-2 and TRBJ1-4; TRBD1 might be the D (5 bases). From germline, CDR1 is SGHTA and CDR2 FQGNSA. V was pared by 3 bases and J by 7 bases, with 12 bases between. The CDR3 runs 14 residues. The CDR3 DNA reads as TGTGCCAGCAGCTTCCAGGGCGACGGTGAAAAACTGTTTTTT. It codes for CASSFQGDGEKLFF.

V and J are TRBV6-5 and TRBJ2-1; 10 bases line up with TRBD2. Germline V gene data show CDR1 as MNHEY and CDR2 as SVGAGI. The CDR3 has 16 residues. After removal of 2 bases from V and 4 bases from J, the junction contained 5 bases not matched to a gene. The CDR3 DNA reads TGTGCCAGCAGTTACCGAGCGGGGGGGCATTACAATGAGCAGTTCTTC. This gives the protein CASSYRAGGHYNEQFF.

This clone was seen once. The genes are TRBV7-2 and TRBJ1-3; no clear D gene. The CDR3 runs to 15 residues. The V and J ends lost 5 bases and 0 bases respectively, with 11 bases between them. Germline CDR1 and CDR2: SGHTA and FQGNSA. The chain's CDR3 is CASSPVWNSGNTIYF. The CDR3 region has the DNA TGTGCCAGCAGCCCAGTATGGAACTCTGGAAACACCATATATTTT.

The CDR3 DNA sequence: TGCGCCAGCAGCTTGTCCAGGGTAGGGGAGACCCAGTACTTC. It is translated as CASSLSRVGETQYF. The chain recombines TRBV5-1 with TRBJ2-5, with a possible D match to TRBD1 (5 bases). From germline, CDR1 is SGHRS and CDR2 YFSETQ. The V gene lost 1 base and the J gene lost 5 bases, with 12 bases spanning the gap. This CDR3 contains 14 residues.